This T cell receptor beta chain appears in the sequencing data of a study of blood T cell repertoires in COVID-19. Study-wide background: Sites in the United States, Italy and Spain provided acute and convalescent COVID-19 samples. PBMCs, B-cell-depleted T cells, or T cells provided the cDNA or gDNA that made up the material.

Authors' data handling: Reference gene primer amplification gave nucleated cell count estimates. Some clones are missing from TCRdb's copy, which holds only in-frame ones; the method was immunoSEQ multiplex PCR. V and J calls and clone size are as listed in that table; D and trimming were resolved from the DNA. The top ten clones hold 4% to 5.5% of a sample with 80,000 to 100,000 clones, more than 65% of them seen once. Germline V CDR1 and CDR2: SGHNT, YENEEA. The V gene end was trimmed by 4 bases and the J gene end by 7 bases; junction bases not matched to a gene: 12. The CDR3 is 16 residues long. This sequence originates from a man between 60 and 70 years old with acute or convalescent COVID-19. The chain has TRBV11-3 and TRBJ2-1; 8 bases agree with TRBD1. Sequenced sample: peripheral blood. The DNA of the CDR3 is TGTGCCAGCAGCTCCCGGACAGGGTTGGGAAATAATGAGCAGTTCTTC. Its translation is CASSSRTGLGNNEQFF.